The sequence of this TCR beta chain was determined in a study of regulatory T cells in long-lasting Graves disease. Study context: Those Graves' patients who were newly diagnosed had been on antithyroid drugs under 3 months.

With iRepertoire HTBI primers and Arm-PCR of CDR3 regions, TCR beta libraries were built. Per the authors' pipeline: Samples jointly harbored 62 TRBV and approximately 15 TRBJ segments. TCRdb passed the multiplex PCR reads through MiXCR, listing each CDR3 protein once. These V and J calls rely on TCRdb rather than the paper's analysis. The repertoire consists of about 620,000 distinct CDR3 sequences, with approximately 15% occurring once and the leading ten covering 18%. The time point denotes: newly diagnosed GD, antithyroid drugs for less than 3 months. Researchers made the TCR library from RNA that was extracted from PBMCs. With V trimmed by 2 bases and J by 6 bases, 5 bases remained unmatched. CDR3 length: 15 amino acids. Germline lookup yields CDR1 KGHSH and CDR2 LQKENI. Another study also made use of these data, one on T cells in Graves' hyperthyroidism and ophthalmopathy. That work adds: The primer set for the first-round RT-PCR of the TCR CDR3 was HTBI.

The source is a woman in her 30s with Graves disease. The chain employs TRBV18 and TRBJ2-3; 10 bases fit TRBD2. This sample comprised peripheral blood mononuclear cells (PBMCs), obtained at new diagnosis, from a patient treated with antithyroid drugs. The CDR3 DNA reads as TGTGCCAGCTCACCAGGGAGCGGGAGGGCTGATACGCAGTATTTT. Translating it yields CASSPGSGRADTQYF. The variable domain in full, with the rest retrieved from reference TRBV18 and TRBJ2-3, is NAGVMQNPRHLVRRRGQEARLRCSPMKGHSHVYWYRQLPEEGLKFMVYLQKENIIDESGMPKERFSAEFPKEGPSILRIQQVVRGDSAAYFCASSPGSGRADTQYFGPGTRLTVL.